This T cell receptor (beta chain) was documented in a study of T cells after yellow fever vaccination (dated by TCRdb to 2018 to 2020). For context, the study as a whole: Libraries from fractions with low cell numbers were prepared with the SMART-Seq v4 Ultra Low Input RNA kit. To track T-cell clones before and after primary and booster YFV17D yellow fever vaccination, bulk TCR alpha and beta repertoires were sequenced longitudinally. Two healthy male donors, one aged 18 to 29 and one aged 30 to 40 years, were included in the cohort. Blood samples were taken at several timepoints before and after primary and secondary immunization, and bulk PBMC replicates and cell subsets were isolated. Results the study describes overall, beyond this receptor: Most clones expanded after primary vaccination were re-detected after the booster (almost 97% of CD4 and approximately 89% of CD8), suggesting broad memory maintenance. Because the study included only a couple of donors, the extent to which the findings can be generalized is limited. Compared with the primary T-cell response, the secondary T-cell response was weaker but faster, peaking on day 5 rather than day 15. Computational filtering was needed because FACS-sorted repertoires could contain abundant contaminating clonotypes from the bulk population. A small share of clonotypes was detected in both CD4 and CD8 compartments, with the overlap likely arising from convergent recombination.

The sample was run on an Illumina NovaSeq 6000. TCR cDNA was synthesized by 5'RACE template switching, which introduced a universal primer site and unique molecular identifiers. Priming of cDNA synthesis was performed from both the TCR alpha and TCR beta constant segments. Two PCR steps were used to amplify libraries, with sample barcodes and sequencing adapters being added in the second step. Libraries were sequenced on Illumina HiSeq 2500 (2x100 bp) or NovaSeq (2x150 bp). On the authors' methods: Demultiplexing of reads and collapsing into UMI consensus sequences were performed with MIGEC, and V(D)J alignment was carried out with MiXCR. Clonotypes responding to the vaccine were identified with edgeR on replicate PBMC samples, with the criteria of FDR below 0.01 and a log2 fold change above 5 up to day 15. Bulk clonotypes were assigned CD4 or CD8 identity according to which sequenced CD4 or CD8 repertoire held them at higher abundance. The public reads were reprocessed in TCRdb via fastp at Q25 and MiXCR, keeping in-frame beta chains. Each record represents a unique CDR3 protein, reported with the most common genes and DNA among its rows. Clone size and V and J calls follow TCRdb, not the original study. The sample table records about 320,000 distinct CDR3 sequences; around 4.4% of these occur just once. Approximately 19% of the sample is held by the ten biggest clonotypes.

The treatment or condition tag for this specimen amounts to: live attenuated yellow fever vaccine strain. At every blood-draw timepoint, two biological replicates of bulk PBMCs were collected. PBMCs were isolated from peripheral blood using a standard Ficoll-Paque protocol. TriZol was used to extract RNA from bulk PBMCs, from CD4 and CD8 fractions, and from dextramer-positive and dextramer-negative fractions. This clonotype was counted many times. Its antigen has not been determined. The input lacks base qualities; no much larger clone sits a single base away. CDR1 and CDR2 are drawn from the germline V gene: MDHEN, SYDVKM. V is clipped by 6 bases and J by 7 bases, and the sequence between their germline boundaries is 21 bases long. The CDR3 measures 15 amino acids from cysteine to phenylalanine. Only the CDR3 portion is preserved as DNA: 45 bases, with reading frame beginning at the first base.

This clonotype was sampled from a man younger than 30 who received the YFV17D yellow fever vaccine. Specimen: PBMCs, collected 15 days after the yellow fever booster vaccination. The V gene is TRBV28 and the J gene is TRBJ1-2, and perhaps TRBD1 as D gene, on 5 matching bases. The DNA is TGTGCCAGCAGCCAAGGCGCGGGGGGATCGGGTGGCTACACCTTC. This yields the protein CASSQGAGGSGGYTF.